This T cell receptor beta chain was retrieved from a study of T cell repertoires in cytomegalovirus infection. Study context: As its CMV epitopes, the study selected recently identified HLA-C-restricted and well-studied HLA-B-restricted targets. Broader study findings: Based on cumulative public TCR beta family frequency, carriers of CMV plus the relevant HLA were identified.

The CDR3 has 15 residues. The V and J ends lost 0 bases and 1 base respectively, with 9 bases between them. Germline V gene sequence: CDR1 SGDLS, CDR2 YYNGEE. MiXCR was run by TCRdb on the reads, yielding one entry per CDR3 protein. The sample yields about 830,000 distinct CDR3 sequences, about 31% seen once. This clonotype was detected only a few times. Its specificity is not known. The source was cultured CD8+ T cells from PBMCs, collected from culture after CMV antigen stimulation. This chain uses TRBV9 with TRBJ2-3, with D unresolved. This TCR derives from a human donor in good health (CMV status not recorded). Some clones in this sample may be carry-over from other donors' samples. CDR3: CASSVVGQRTDTQYF. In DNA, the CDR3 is TGTGCCAGCAGCGTAGTTGGCCAACGCACAGATACGCAGTATTTT.